This is a list of T cell receptor beta chains from one sample in a study of T cells in Graves' hyperthyroidism and ophthalmopathy. TCRdb recomputed calls from the multiplex PCR reads with MiXCR, one row per CDR3 protein. The sample lists hundreds of thousands of distinct CDR3 sequences, approximately 42% occurring once. Sequences were obtained from peripheral blood or thyroid tissue (not recorded which). All receptors derive from an adult man with Graves' disease, either hyperthyroidism or ophthalmopathy (not recorded which). The CDR3 runs from the conserved cysteine through the conserved F or W. The order of the fields is D gene, clone size, V gene, J gene, CDR3 protein, CDR3 DNA. A D gene is named only where the DNA matches it firmly. The listing skips clone size in some rows; elsewhere it reads once, few, many or a size class.

TRBD2	many	TRBV2	TRBJ2-7	CASSEGASGTYEQYF	TGTGCCAGCAGTGAAGGGGCTAGCGGGACCTACGAGCAGTACTTC
-	-	TRBV9	TRBJ2-7	CASSVGANPREQYF	TGTGCCAGCAGCGTAGGGGCAAACCCTAGGGAGCAGTACTTC
-	-	TRBV19	TRBJ1-2	CASSVGSNYGHTF	TGTGCCAGCAGCGTCGGTAGTAACTATGGCCACACCTTC
-	-	TRBV11-2	TRBJ2-5	CASSLGQRRGTQYF	TGTGCCAGCAGCCTCGGACAGCGCCGTGGGACCCAGTACTTC
-	-	TRBV29-1	TRBJ1-4	CSVVGEEKLFF	TGCAGCGTTGTTGGGGAGGAAAAACTGTTTTTT
-	once	TRBV20-1	TRBJ1-2	CSARDANGYTF	TGCAGTGCTAGAGATGCCAACGGCTACACCTTC
TRBD2	few	TRBV6-6	TRBJ2-5	CASSLSGLAETQYF	TGTGCCAGCAGTTTGTCGGGACTAGCGGAGACCCAGTACTTC
-	-	TRBV29-1	TRBJ2-7	CSVEDPRQNSYEQYF	TGCAGCGTTGAAGATCCGAGACAGAACTCCTACGAGCAGTACTTC
-	once	TRBV12-3/TRBV12-4	TRBJ1-6	CASRRAGNNSPLHF	TGTGCCAGCAGGCGAGCAGGGAATAATTCACCCCTCCACTTT
TRBD1	-	TRBV7-9	TRBJ2-7	CASLPGGTGLYYEQYF	TGTGCCAGCCTCCCCGGGGGGACAGGGCTCTACTACGAGCAGTACTTC
-	many	TRBV2	TRBJ1-2	CASSQPEELDGYTF	TGTGCCAGCAGCCAGCCCGAGGAATTAGATGGCTACACCTTC
TRBD1	-	TRBV24-1	TRBJ1-2	CATSGLGQGSFAF	TGTGCCACCAGCGGACTGGGACAGGGTTCTTTCGCCTTC
-	-	TRBV29-1	TRBJ2-7	CSGGGYEQYF	TGCAGCGGAGGGGGCTACGAGCAGTACTTC
TRBD1	-	TRBV20-1	TRBJ2-5	CSASTGTGAAQETQYF	TGCAGTGCTTCCACCGGGACAGGTGCTGCACAAGAGACCCAGTACTTC
-	many	TRBV7-8	TRBJ2-5	CASSRIGGDIQETQYF	TGCGCCAGCAGCCGGATAGGAGGGGACATCCAAGAGACCCAGTACTTC
TRBD2	-	TRBV20-1	TRBJ2-5	CSAAGGLETQYF	TGCAGTGCCGCGGGAGGATTAGAGACCCAGTACTTC
-	-	TRBV5-1	TRBJ2-5	CASSNAGIQETQYF	TGCGCCAGCAGCAATGCGGGGATTCAAGAGACCCAGTACTTC
TRBD1	few	TRBV3-1	TRBJ1-2	CASGDSHGYTF	TGTGCCAGCGGGGACAGTCACGGCTACACCTTC
TRBD1	many	TRBV29-1	TRBJ1-3	CSAGTGGGNTIYF	TGCAGCGCAGGGACAGGGGGAGGAAACACCATATATTTT
TRBD1	-	TRBV7-8	TRBJ1-1	CAGSRWDRATEAFF	TGTGCCGGCAGCCGTTGGGACAGAGCCACTGAAGCTTTCTTT
-	many	TRBV6-6	TRBJ2-7	CASSSHRERYEQYF	TGTGCCAGCAGTTCCCACAGGGAGCGGTACGAGCAGTACTTC
-	-	TRBV7-9	TRBJ2-5	CASSSGDYLPLETQYF	TGTGCCAGCAGCTCAGGGGACTACCTCCCCCTAGAGACCCAGTACTTC
-	-	TRBV9	TRBJ1-3	CASSLGSNGNTIYF	TGTGCCAGCAGCTTAGGGTCAAACGGGAACACCATATATTTT
TRBD2	few	TRBV11-3	TRBJ2-5	CASSQERLAGETQYF	TGTGCCAGCAGCCAAGAACGGCTAGCGGGGGAGACCCAGTACTTC
-	-	TRBV20-1	TRBJ1-4	CSARIPGEGGEKLFF	TGCAGTGCTAGAATCCCGGGGGAAGGAGGAGAAAAACTGTTTTTT
TRBD1	-	TRBV12-3/TRBV12-4	TRBJ1-2	CASSTRQGWGGYTF	TGTGCCAGCAGTACGAGACAGGGATGGGGTGGCTACACCTTC
-	-	TRBV25-1	TRBJ1-4	CASSDWGFGGDEKLFF	TGTGCCAGCAGTGACTGGGGATTCGGCGGTGATGAAAAACTGTTTTTT
TRBD1	few	TRBV12-3/TRBV12-4	TRBJ1-1	CASSATGEAEAFF	TGTGCCAGCAGTGCGACAGGGGAGGCTGAAGCTTTCTTT
-	many	TRBV15	TRBJ2-2	CATSRGSGSNTGELFF	TGTGCCACCAGCAGAGGAAGCGGGTCGAACACCGGGGAGCTGTTTTTT